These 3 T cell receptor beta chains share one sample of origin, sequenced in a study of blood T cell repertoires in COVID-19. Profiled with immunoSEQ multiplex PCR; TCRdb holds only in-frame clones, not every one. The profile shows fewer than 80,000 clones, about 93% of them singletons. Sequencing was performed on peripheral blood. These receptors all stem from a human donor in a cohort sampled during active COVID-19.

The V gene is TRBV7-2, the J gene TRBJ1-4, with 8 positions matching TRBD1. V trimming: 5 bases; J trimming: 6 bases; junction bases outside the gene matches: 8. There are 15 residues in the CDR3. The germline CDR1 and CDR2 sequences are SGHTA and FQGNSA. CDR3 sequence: CASSPDRGRDEKLFF. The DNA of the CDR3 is TGTGCCAGCAGCCCCGACAGGGGCCGGGATGAAAAACTGTTTTTT.

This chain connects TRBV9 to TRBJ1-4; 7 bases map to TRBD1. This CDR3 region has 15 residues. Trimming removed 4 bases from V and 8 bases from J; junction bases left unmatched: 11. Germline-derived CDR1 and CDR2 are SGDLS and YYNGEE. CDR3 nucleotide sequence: TGTGCCAGCAGCATAGAGGGACAGTTTTACGAAAAACTGTTTTTT. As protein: CASSIEGQFYEKLFF.

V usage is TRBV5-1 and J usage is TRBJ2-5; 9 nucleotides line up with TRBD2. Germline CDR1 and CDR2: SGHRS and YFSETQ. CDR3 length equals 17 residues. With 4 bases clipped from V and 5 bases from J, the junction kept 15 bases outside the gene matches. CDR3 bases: TGCGCCAGCAGCGCCGGACTAGCGAGTGGTATTCCGGAGACCCAGTACTTC. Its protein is CASSAGLASGIPETQYF.